Presented here are 26 T cell receptor beta chains from one specimen sequenced in a study of blood T cell repertoires in COVID-19. Using immunoSEQ multiplex PCR, the repertoire was profiled, and TCRdb retains in-frame clones only, with some absent. This sample has tens of thousands of clones, with around 90% found just once. Material for sequencing was peripheral blood. The origin of the receptors is a man aged 50 to 59 with acute or convalescent COVID-19.

This clone turned up a few times. V and J are TRBV30 and TRBJ2-1, with a tentative D call TRBD1 (6 bases). This CDR3 is 14 amino acids long. Germline values: CDR1 GTSNPN, CDR2 SVGIG (reference sequence). Trimming removed 2 bases at V and 2 bases at J, with 10 bases between. CDR3 residues: CAWSLQGPYNEQFF. CDR3 nucleotide sequence: TGTGCCTGGAGTCTACAGGGCCCCTACAATGAGCAGTTCTTC.

The chain uses TRBV19 and TRBJ1-5, with no clear D. The V gene lost 3 bases and the J gene lost 3 bases, with 12 bases spanning the gap. This CDR3 is 15 amino acids long. The V gene's germline CDR1 is LNHDA and CDR2 SQIVND (reference sequence). As DNA, the CDR3 is TGTGCCAGTAGTATGTTCGGCAGGCTCAATCAGCCCCAGCATTTT. Amino acid sequence: CASSMFGRLNQPQHF.

This clone occurred a few times. This chain joins TRBV2 and TRBJ2-7; 9 bases agree with TRBD1. CDR3 length: 12 residues. Looked up from germline, CDR1 is SNHLY and CDR2 is FYNNEI. This CDR3 is CTTGGSSYEQYF. In nucleotides, the CDR3 is TGTACTACAGGGGGCAGCTCCTACGAGCAGTACTTC.

The V call is TRBV7-9, the J call TRBJ2-7, with D possibly TRBD2 on 5 matching bases. V was trimmed by 2 bases and J by 0 bases, leaving 8 bases between them. CDR1 is SEHNR and CDR2 is FQNEAQ in the germline V gene (reference sequence). This CDR3 region has 14 residues. The CDR3 loop reads CASSLNGNSYEQYF. The CDR3 coding sequence is TGTGCCAGCAGCTTAAACGGGAACTCCTACGAGCAGTACTTC.

The chain is built from TRBV7-2 and TRBJ2-7, with 12 bases lining up with TRBD2. The CDR3 extends over 16 amino acids. J gave up 2 bases and V 3 bases, and 5 bases lay outside the gene matches. Germline V gene sequence: CDR1 SGHTA, CDR2 FQGNSA. CDR3 nucleotide sequence: TGTGCCAGCAGCTTTAGGTGGACTAGCGGGACCTACGAGCAGTACTTC. Its translation is CASSFRWTSGTYEQYF.

CDR3 loop: CASSFRGLYEQYF. CDR3 DNA: TGTGCCAGCAGTTTTCGGGGGTTGTACGAGCAGTACTTC. The chain combines TRBV12-3 or TRBV12-4 with TRBJ2-7, with a possible D match to TRBD2 (6 bases). The CDR3 sequence is 13 residues long. With 3 bases removed from V and 4 bases from J, the gap between germline ends came to 10 bases.

The gene calls are TRBV6-5 and TRBJ2-5; tentatively, D is TRBD1 (7 bases). The V gene lost 6 bases and the J gene lost 5 bases, with 19 bases spanning the gap. The CDR3 consists of 15 residues. CDR1 is MNHEY and CDR2 is SVGAGI in the germline V gene. The CDR3 loop reads CASRRQTGRFETQYF. CDR3 coding DNA: TGTGCCAGCAGACGCCAGACAGGGAGGTTCGAGACCCAGTACTTC.

This clone has only a few counts. V and J are TRBV2 and TRBJ1-2; D ambiguous. The CDR3 runs to 14 residues. The V end was cut by 2 bases, the J end by 8 bases, with 15 bases between. Germline V gene lookup returns CDR1 SNHLY and CDR2 FYNNEI. CDR3 residues: CASSESSGSGGYTF. DNA of the CDR3: TGTGCCAGCAGTGAAAGCTCGGGGTCTGGCGGCTACACCTTC.

Concerning this clone itself: Other DNA sequences in this specimen translate into the identical CDR3. The chain couples TRBV5-4 to TRBJ1-2, with a possible D match to TRBD1 (6 bases). The CDR3 spans 14 residues. The V end was cut by 0 bases, the J end by 4 bases, with 10 bases between. Germline CDR1 and CDR2: SGHNT and YYREEE (reference sequence). The CDR3 bases are TGTGCCAGCAGCTTGGACAGGGTTGGCTATGGCTACACCTTC. This sequence encodes CASSLDRVGYGYTF.

This clone showed up just once. The chain links TRBV5-1 to TRBJ1-4; D not certain. This CDR3 comprises 12 residues. Germline CDR1 is SGHRS and CDR2 is YFSETQ. Trimming took off 0 bases at V and 10 bases at J, with 7 bases between the two ends. CDR3 in amino acids: CASSLDGLKLFF. The DNA for the CDR3 is TGCGCCAGCAGCTTGGACGGTTTAAAACTGTTTTTT.

The rearrangement joins TRBV5-1 to TRBJ2-5; D is ambiguous. The V end lost 4 bases, the J end lost 4 bases, and 5 bases lay between the germline ends. The CDR3 contains 11 residues. Looked up from germline, CDR1 is SGHRS and CDR2 is YFSETQ. The CDR3 sequence: CASSRVETQYF. For the CDR3, the DNA is TGCGCCAGCAGCCGGGTAGAGACCCAGTACTTC.

The chain couples TRBV21-1 to TRBJ1-6; the tabulated D call, TRBD1, remains unverified against the DNA. TRBV21-1 is shown as a pseudogene. This CDR3 is built from 16 residues. The CDR3 protein is CASSPPRVQVNSPLHF. CDR3 in DNA: TGTGCCAGCAGCCCCCCTAGGGTACAGGTCAATTCACCCCTCCACTTT.

The chain recombines TRBV7-9 with TRBJ2-5; 8 nucleotides match TRBD1. Germline-derived CDR1 and CDR2 are SEHNR and FQNEAQ (reference sequence). This CDR3 comprises 15 residues. With 6 bases clipped from V and 5 bases from J, the junction kept 11 bases outside the gene matches. CDR3 sequence: CASRPVQGAWETQYF. The CDR3 nucleotides are TGTGCCAGCAGACCCGTGCAGGGGGCATGGGAGACCCAGTACTTC.

V gene TRBV9 combines with J gene TRBJ2-5, with 10 positions matching TRBD2. In germline, CDR1 is SGDLS, CDR2 YYNGEE. Trimming cost V 0 bases and J 5 bases; bases outside gene matches: 4. CDR3 length: 15 amino acids. The CDR3 here is CASSVEVSGGETQYF. As DNA, the CDR3 is TGTGCCAGCAGCGTAGAGGTTAGCGGGGGGGAGACCCAGTACTTC. Filled out from reference TRBV9 and TRBJ2-5, the complete variable domain reads DSGVTQTPKHLITATGQRVTLRCSPRSGDLSVYWYQQSLDQGLQFLIQYYNGEERAKGNILERFSAQQFPDLHSELNLSSLELGDSALYFCASSVEVSGGETQYFGPGTRLLVL.

The rearrangement joins TRBV6-6 to TRBJ2-5, with 8 bases aligning to TRBD2. The CDR3 runs to 14 residues. Trimming took 6 bases from V and 5 from J; bases not matched to a gene: 8. Per the germline V gene, CDR1 is MNHNY and CDR2 is SVGAGI (reference sequence). CDR3 amino acids: CASSWTSRRETQYF. CDR3 sequence (DNA): TGTGCCAGCAGCTGGACTAGCCGGCGTGAGACCCAGTACTTC.

The chain links TRBV21-1 to TRBJ1-1; TRBD1 is taken as the D call from the table, unchecked against the DNA. TRBV21-1 is termed a pseudogene. The CDR3 consists of 14 residues. The DNA for the CDR3 is TGTGCCAGCAGCAACCGTCAGGCAGTGGGTGAAGCTTTCTTT. Amino acid sequence: CASSNRQAVGEAFF.

V usage is TRBV2 and J usage is TRBJ1-3; maybe TRBD1 (5 bases). Germline assignment: CDR1 SNHLY and CDR2 FYNNEI. The CDR3 length is 12 residues. The V gene lost 7 bases and the J gene lost 4 bases, with 8 bases spanning the gap. Here the CDR3 DNA reads TGTGCCAGCACTCGACAGGGAAACACCATATATTTT. Translating it yields CASTRQGNTIYF.

The chain carries TRBV6-5 and TRBJ1-1, with 7 positions matching TRBD1. The J segment lost 2 bases and the V segment lost 8 bases, leaving 11 bases of the junction unmatched. This CDR3 is built from 15 residues. CDR1 and CDR2 (germline): MNHEY, SVGAGI. The CDR3 is CASGSQGRINTEAFF. The DNA for the CDR3 is TGTGCCAGCGGGTCACAGGGGAGAATAAACACTGAAGCTTTCTTT.

This chain joins TRBV9 and TRBJ2-6; 10 nucleotides match TRBD1. Trimming cost V 1 base and J 4 bases; bases outside gene matches: 8. The CDR3 loop spans 18 amino acids. CDR1 is SGDLS and CDR2 is YYNGEE in the germline V gene. The CDR3 coding sequence is TGTGCCAGCAGCGTACCTCAGACAGGGGGCAGAGGGGCCAACGTCCTGACTTTC. This codes for CASSVPQTGGRGANVLTF.

This chain links TRBV6-5 with TRBJ1-2, with 8 bases that match TRBD1. The CDR3 consists of 13 residues. Trimming removed 5 bases from V and 2 bases from J; junction bases left unmatched: 1. Germline CDR1 reads MNHEY; CDR2 reads SVGAGI. CDR3 protein: CASSRQGNYGYTF. The CDR3 DNA reads as TGTGCCAGCAGTAGACAGGGGAACTATGGCTACACCTTC.

This clone has only one observation. The V gene is TRBV30, the J gene TRBJ2-1; 12 nucleotides match TRBD2. V trimming: 1 base; J trimming: 5 bases; junction bases outside the gene matches: 9. This CDR3 is 17 amino acids long. CDR1 and CDR2 (germline): GTSNPN, SVGIG (reference sequence). The DNA for the CDR3 is TGTGCCTGGAGTGGACTCCGGACTAGCGGGATGGACAATGAGCAGTTCTTC. As protein: CAWSGLRTSGMDNEQFF.

CDR3 bases: TGTGCCAGCAGACTAGATTCCGGCACAGATACGCAGTATTTT. This translates into CASRLDSGTDTQYF. The gene calls are TRBV28 and TRBJ2-3, with a tentative D call TRBD2 (5 bases). Germline CDR1 reads MDHEN; CDR2 reads SYDVKM. V lost 6 bases and J lost 1, with 11 bases in between. The CDR3 extends over 14 amino acids.

The chain uses TRBV2 and TRBJ1-5; D call uncertain. The V gene's germline CDR1 is SNHLY and CDR2 FYNNEI. The CDR3 covers 14 residues. The V end was cut by 4 bases, the J end by 7 bases, with 14 bases between. CDR3 nucleotides: TGTGCCAGCAGTGTTCGATTCGACGGGCAGCCCCAGCATTTT. Its protein product is CASSVRFDGQPQHF.

The chain is built from TRBV5-6 and TRBJ2-3; 8 positions agree with TRBD2. CDR3 length: 19 residues. Looked up from germline, CDR1 is SGHDT and CDR2 is YYEEEE. Trimming removed 2 bases from V and 0 bases from J; junction bases left unmatched: 14. The CDR3 bases are TGTGCCAGCAGCTTCCCCCTGGGCGGGAGGCCCACTAGCACAGATACGCAGTATTTT. Translation: CASSFPLGGRPTSTDTQYF. Filled out from reference TRBV5-6 and TRBJ2-3, the complete variable domain reads DAGVTQSPTHLIKTRGQQVTLRCSPKSGHDTVSWYQQALGQGPQFIFQYYEEEERQRGNFPDRFSGHQFPNYSSELNVNALLLGDSALYLCASSFPLGGRPTSTDTQYFGPGTRLTVL.

For this clone: The same CDR3 is also encoded by other DNA sequences in this sample. The chain carries TRBV24-1 and TRBJ2-3; 7 positions match TRBD1. The CDR3 has 15 amino acids. Looked up from germline, CDR1 is KGHDR and CDR2 is SFDVKD. V was clipped by 2 bases and J by 3 bases; unmatched bases: 4. CDR3 DNA: TGTGCCACCAGTGATTACAGGGGTAGAACAGATACGCAGTATTTT. This codes for CATSDYRGRTDTQYF.

This sequence joins TRBV18 and TRBJ2-3; TRBD1 matches at 9 bases. The CDR3 totals 15 residues. The J segment lost 2 bases and the V segment lost 5 bases, leaving 5 bases of the junction unmatched. Germline V CDR1 and CDR2: KGHSH, LQKENI. CDR3 nucleotide sequence: TGTGCCAGCTCATCGACAGGGGGGAACACAGATACGCAGTATTTT. Translated, it gives CASSSTGGNTDTQYF.